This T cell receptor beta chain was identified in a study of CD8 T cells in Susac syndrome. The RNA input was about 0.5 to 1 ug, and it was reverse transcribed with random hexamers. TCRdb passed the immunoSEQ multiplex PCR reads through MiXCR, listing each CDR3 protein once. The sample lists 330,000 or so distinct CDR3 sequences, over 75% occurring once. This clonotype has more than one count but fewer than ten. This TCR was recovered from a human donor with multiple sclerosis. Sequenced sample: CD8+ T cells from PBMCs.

This chain's CDR3 is CASSSTSGGRGYEQYF. The DNA for the CDR3 is TGTGCCAGCAGCTCCACTAGCGGGGGCCGAGGGTACGAGCAGTACTTC. V usage is TRBV11-2 and J usage is TRBJ2-7, with 11 bases lining up with TRBD2. The germline CDR1 and CDR2 sequences are SGHAT and FQNNGV. This CDR3 contains 16 residues. Trimming removed 4 bases from V and 4 bases from J; junction bases left unmatched: 9.